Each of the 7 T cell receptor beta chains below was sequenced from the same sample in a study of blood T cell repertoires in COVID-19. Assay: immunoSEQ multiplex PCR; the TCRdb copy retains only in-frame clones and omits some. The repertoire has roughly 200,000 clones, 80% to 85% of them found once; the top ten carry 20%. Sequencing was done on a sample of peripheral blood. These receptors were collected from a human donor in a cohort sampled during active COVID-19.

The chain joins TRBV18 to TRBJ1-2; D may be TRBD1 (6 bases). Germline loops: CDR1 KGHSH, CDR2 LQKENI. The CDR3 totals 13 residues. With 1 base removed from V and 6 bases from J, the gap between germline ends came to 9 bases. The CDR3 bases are TGTGCCAGCTCACCACGGTCAGGGGATGGCTACACCTTC. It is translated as CASSPRSGDGYTF. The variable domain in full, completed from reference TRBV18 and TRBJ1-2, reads NAGVMQNPRHLVRRRGQEARLRCSPMKGHSHVYWYRQLPEEGLKFMVYLQKENIIDESGMPKERFSAEFPKEGPSILRIQQVVRGDSAAYFCASSPRSGDGYTFGSGTRLTVV.

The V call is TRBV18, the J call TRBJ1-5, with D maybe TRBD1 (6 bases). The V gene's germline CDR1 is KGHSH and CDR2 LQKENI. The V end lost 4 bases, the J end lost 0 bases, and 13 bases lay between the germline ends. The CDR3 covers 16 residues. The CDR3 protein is CASSLRGPYSNQPQHF. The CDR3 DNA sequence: TGTGCCAGCTCACTCAGGGGCCCTTATAGCAATCAGCCCCAGCATTTT.

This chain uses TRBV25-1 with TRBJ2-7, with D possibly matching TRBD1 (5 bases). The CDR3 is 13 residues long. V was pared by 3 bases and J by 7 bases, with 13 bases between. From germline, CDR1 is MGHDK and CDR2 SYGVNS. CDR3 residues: CASSDYGHREQYF. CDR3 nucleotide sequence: TGTGCCAGCAGTGACTACGGACATCGAGAGCAGTACTTC.

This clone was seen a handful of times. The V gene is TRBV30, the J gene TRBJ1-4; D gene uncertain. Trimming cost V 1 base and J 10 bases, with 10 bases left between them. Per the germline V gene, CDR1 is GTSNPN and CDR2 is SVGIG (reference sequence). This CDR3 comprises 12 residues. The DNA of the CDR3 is TGTGCCTGGAGTGGCGAGGCGGCAAAACTGTTTTTT. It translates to CAWSGEAAKLFF.

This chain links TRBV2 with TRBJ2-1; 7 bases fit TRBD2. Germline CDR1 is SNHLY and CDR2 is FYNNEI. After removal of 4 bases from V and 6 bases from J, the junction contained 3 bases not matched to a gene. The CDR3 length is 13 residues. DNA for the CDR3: TGTGCCAGCAGTGGGGAGGGCGTCAATGAGCAGTTCTTC. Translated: CASSGEGVNEQFF. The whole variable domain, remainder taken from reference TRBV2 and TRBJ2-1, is EPEVTQTPSHQVTQMGQEVILRCVPISNHLYFYWYRQILGQKVEFLVSFYNNEISEKSEIFDDQFSVERPDGSNFTLKIRSTKLEDSAMYFCASSGEGVNEQFFGPGTRLTVL.

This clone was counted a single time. The CDR3 protein is CASTPTGLHQPQHF. CDR3 in DNA: TGCGCCAGCACGCCGACAGGGCTCCATCAGCCCCAGCATTTT. This chain uses TRBV4-1 with TRBJ1-5, with TRBD1 matching 7 bases. The CDR3 runs 14 residues. From germline, CDR1 is MGHRA and CDR2 YSYEKL. V shed 7 bases and J 5 bases; nucleotides not matched to a gene: 8.

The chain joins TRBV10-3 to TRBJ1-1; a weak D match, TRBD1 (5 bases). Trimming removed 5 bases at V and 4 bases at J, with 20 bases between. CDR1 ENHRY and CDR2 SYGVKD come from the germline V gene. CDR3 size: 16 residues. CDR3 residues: CAISQGNEVFGTEAFF. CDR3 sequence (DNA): TGTGCCATCAGTCAGGGAAACGAAGTGTTTGGCACTGAAGCTTTCTTT.